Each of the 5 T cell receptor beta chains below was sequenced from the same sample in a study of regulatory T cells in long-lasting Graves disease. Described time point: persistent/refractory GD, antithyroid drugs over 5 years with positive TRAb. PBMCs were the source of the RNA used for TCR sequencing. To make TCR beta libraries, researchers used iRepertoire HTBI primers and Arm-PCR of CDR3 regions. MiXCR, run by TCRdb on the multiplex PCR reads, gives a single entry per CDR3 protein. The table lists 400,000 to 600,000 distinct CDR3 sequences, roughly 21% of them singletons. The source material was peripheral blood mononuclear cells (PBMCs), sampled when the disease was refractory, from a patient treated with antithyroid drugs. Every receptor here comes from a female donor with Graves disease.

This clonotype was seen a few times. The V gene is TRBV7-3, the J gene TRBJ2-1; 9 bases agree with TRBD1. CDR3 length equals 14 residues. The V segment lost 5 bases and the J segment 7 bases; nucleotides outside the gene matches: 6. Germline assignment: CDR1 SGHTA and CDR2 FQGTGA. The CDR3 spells CASSTGQGGNEQFF. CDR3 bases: TGTGCCAGCAGCACGGGACAGGGAGGGAATGAGCAGTTCTTC.

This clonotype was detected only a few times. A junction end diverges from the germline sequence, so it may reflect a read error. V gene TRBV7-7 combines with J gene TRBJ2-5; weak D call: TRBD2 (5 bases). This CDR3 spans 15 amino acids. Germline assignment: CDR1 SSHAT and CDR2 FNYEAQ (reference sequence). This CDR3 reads CASSLAFVVGETQYF. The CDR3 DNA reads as TGTGCTAGCAGCTTAGCGTTCGTCGTGGGGGAGACCCAGTACTTC.

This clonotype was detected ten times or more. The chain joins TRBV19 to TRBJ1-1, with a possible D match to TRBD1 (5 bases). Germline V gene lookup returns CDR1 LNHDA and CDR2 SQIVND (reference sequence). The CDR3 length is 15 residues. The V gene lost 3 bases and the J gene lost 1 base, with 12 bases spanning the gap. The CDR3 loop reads CASSIWQGSNTEAFF. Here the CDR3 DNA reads TGTGCCAGTAGTATCTGGCAGGGCTCGAACACTGAAGCTTTCTTT.

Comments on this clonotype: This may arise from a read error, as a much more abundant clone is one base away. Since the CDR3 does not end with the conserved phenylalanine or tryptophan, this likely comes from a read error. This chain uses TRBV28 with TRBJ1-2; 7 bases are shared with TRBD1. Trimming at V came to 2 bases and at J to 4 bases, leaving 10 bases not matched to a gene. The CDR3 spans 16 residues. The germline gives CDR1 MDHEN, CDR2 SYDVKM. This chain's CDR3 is CASSLTARGAGYGYTS. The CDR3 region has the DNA TGTGCCAGCAGTTTAACAGCCAGGGGGGCGGGCTATGGCTACACCTCC.

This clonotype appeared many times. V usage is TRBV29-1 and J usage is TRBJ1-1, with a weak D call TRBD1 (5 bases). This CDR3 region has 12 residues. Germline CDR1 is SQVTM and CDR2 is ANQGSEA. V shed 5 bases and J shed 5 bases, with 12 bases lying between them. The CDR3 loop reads CSVRDPSTEAFF. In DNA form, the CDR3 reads TGCAGCGTTCGGGACCCGAGTACTGAAGCTTTCTTT.